The 23 T cell receptor beta chains below all came from one sample that was sequenced in a study of prognosis after radiotherapy for stage I lung cancer (dated by TCRdb to the early 2020s). The run used an Illumina HiSeq 3000. Two rounds of multiplex PCR were performed to amplify the TCR beta CDR3 region from genomic DNA. The first PCR round used primers specific to each TRBV and TRBJ gene, with sequences filed in Chinese patent CN105087789A. Using fastp trimming at Q25 and MiXCR clonotype assembly, TCRdb reanalyzed the public sequencing data and kept in-frame beta chains. Every CDR3 protein is listed once, alongside the most common genes and DNA of its rows. In this sample the table shows 25,000 to 30,000 distinct CDR3 sequences, 35% to 50% of which occur a single time. More than 30% of the sample goes to the ten largest clones. The source was PBMCs, collected before or after stereotactic body radiation therapy (not recorded which). The source is a donor over 45 with non-small cell lung cancer.

The table lists this clonotype with many counts. The chain combines TRBV2 with TRBJ2-7; 7 positions agree with TRBD2. Germline V gene data show CDR1 as SNHLY and CDR2 as FYNNEI. Trimming removed 6 bases from V and 7 bases from J; junction bases left unmatched: 3. This CDR3 region has 11 residues. DNA for the CDR3: TGTGCCAGCAGCCTACTAGCGGAGCAGTACTTC. Translation gives CASSLLAEQYF.

Worth noting for this clonotype: A far larger clone lies a single base away; this is likely a read error. For the CDR3, the DNA is TGTGCCGGCAGCCCCAGGAGCTCCTACAATGAGCAGTTCTTC. Translating it yields CAGSPRSSYNEQFF. The J gene is TRBJ2-1, the V gene TRBV7-9; D uncertain. CDR3 size: 14 residues. Germline V gene sequence: CDR1 SEHNR, CDR2 FQNEAQ (reference sequence).

For the CDR3, the DNA is TGTGCCAGCAGTAAGACTAAAGGCGAGGGGATTTACGAGCAGTACTTC. Encoded protein: CASSKTKGEGIYEQYF. This sequence joins TRBV4-2 and TRBJ2-7; D tentatively reads TRBD1 or TRBD2 (5 bases each). This CDR3 is built from 16 residues. Germline values: CDR1 LGHNA, CDR2 YNFKEQ. V lost 6 bases to trimming and J lost 4 bases, with 22 bases between them.

A remark on this clonotype: One junction end does not reproduce the germline sequence, and a read error may be involved. This chain connects TRBV5-1 to TRBJ2-2; 9 bases agree with TRBD1. Germline V lookup: CDR1 SGHRS, CDR2 YFSETQ. The CDR3 is 15 residues long. CDR3 bases: TGCGCCAGCAGATCTGGACAGGGGTTCACCTGGGAGCTGTTTTTT. It translates to CASRSGQGFTWELFF. The whole variable domain, remainder taken from reference TRBV5-1 and TRBJ2-2, is KAGVTQTPRYLIKTRGQQVTLSCSPISGHRSVSWYQQTPGQGLQFLFEYFSETQRNKGNFPGRFSGRQFSNSRSEMNVSTLELGDSALYLCASRSGQGFTWELFFGEGSRLTVL.

As for this clonotype: A much larger clone lies a single base off, so this may be a read error. V is TRBV18 and J is TRBJ2-5, with D possibly being TRBD2 (5 bases). CDR1 KGHSH and CDR2 LQKENI come from the germline V gene. The CDR3 consists of 14 residues. Here the CDR3 reads CASSPRGLTEIQYF. As DNA, the CDR3 is TGTGCCAGCTCACCACGAGGACTTACGGAGATCCAGTACTTC.

This clonotype showed up many times. This rearrangement joins TRBV4-1 to TRBJ2-5, with 9 bases identical to TRBD1. Unmatched junction bases numbered 9, after V lost 2 bases and J lost 5 bases. This CDR3 spans 16 amino acids. Germline-derived CDR1 and CDR2 are MGHRA and YSYEKL. The CDR3: CASSQPGTGYFETQYF. The CDR3 DNA reads as TGCGCCAGCAGCCAACCCGGGACAGGGTATTTCGAGACCCAGTACTTC.

This clonotype was counted at least ten times. V gene TRBV5-1 combines with J gene TRBJ2-2; D is uncertain. Trimming took off 7 bases at V and 2 bases at J, with 18 bases between the two ends. The CDR3 extends over 16 amino acids. Germline V gene lookup returns CDR1 SGHRS and CDR2 YFSETQ. CDR3 loop: CASSHSSLGNTGELFF. CDR3 in DNA: TGCGCCAGCTCCCATTCGTCCCTCGGTAACACCGGGGAGCTGTTTTTT. The variable domain in full, completed from reference TRBV5-1 and TRBJ2-2, reads KAGVTQTPRYLIKTRGQQVTLSCSPISGHRSVSWYQQTPGQGLQFLFEYFSETQRNKGNFPGRFSGRQFSNSRSEMNVSTLELGDSALYLCASSHSSLGNTGELFFGEGSRLTVL.

This clonotype was recorded at least ten times. The V gene is TRBV20-1, the J gene TRBJ2-7; 7 bases line up with TRBD1. Germline CDR1 and CDR2: DFQATT and SNEGSKA (reference sequence). The CDR3 runs 13 residues. With 4 bases clipped from V and 2 bases from J, the junction kept 5 bases outside the gene matches. The CDR3 reads CSATRDSAYEQYF. The CDR3 DNA sequence: TGCAGTGCTACCCGGGACAGTGCCTACGAGCAGTACTTC.

This clonotype appeared many times. The chain links TRBV5-1 to TRBJ1-6; 10 bases fit TRBD1. CDR1 SGHRS and CDR2 YFSETQ come from the germline V gene. This CDR3 has 14 residues. Trimming removed 3 bases from V and 9 bases from J; junction bases left unmatched: 3. DNA of the CDR3: TGCGCCAGCAGCTCGGGACAGGGGATTTCACCCCTCCACTTT. It yields the protein CASSSGQGISPLHF.

This clonotype was seen at least ten times. The chain uses TRBV19 and TRBJ2-3; possibly TRBD2 for D (5 bases). Trimming pared 3 bases from V and 5 bases from J, leaving 9 bases between. CDR1 is LNHDA and CDR2 is SQIVND in the germline V gene (reference sequence). This CDR3 is 13 amino acids long. The CDR3 sequence: CASSMFTRDTQYF. The CDR3 DNA reads TGTGCCAGTAGTATGTTTACTAGAGATACGCAGTATTTT. The whole variable domain, remainder taken from reference TRBV19 and TRBJ2-3, is DGGITQSPKYLFRKEGQNVTLSCEQNLNHDAMYWYRQDPGQGLRLIYYSQIVNDFQKGDIAEGYSVSREKKESFPLTVTSAQKNPTAFYLCASSMFTRDTQYFGPGTRLTVL.

In regard to this clonotype: A much bigger clone sits one base away, suggesting this may be a read error. The chain is built from TRBV13 and TRBJ2-3; TRBD2 is a possible D gene (5 bases). The CDR3 extends over 15 amino acids. The germline CDR1 and CDR2 sequences are PRHDT and FYEKMQ (reference sequence). CDR3 region: CASRLGSLDTDTQYF. CDR3 in DNA: TGTGCCAGCAGATTAGGGAGTTTGGACACAGATACGCAGTATTTT.

Turning to this clonotype: A single base is all that separates this from a far larger clone, so a read error is likely. V is TRBV6-4 and J is TRBJ2-1, with a possible D match to TRBD1 (5 bases). Trimming cost V 7 bases and J 7 bases, with 14 bases left between them. The CDR3 loop spans 13 amino acids. Germline V gene sequence: CDR1 MRHNA, CDR2 SNTAGT. CDR3 coding DNA: TGTGCCAGCACCCCGGTAGGGGTTAATGAGCAGTTCTTC. Translated: CASTPVGVNEQFF.

This clonotype was detected only a few times. The chain couples TRBV5-4 to TRBJ2-3; 10 bases agree with TRBD2. The V gene end was trimmed by 4 bases and the J gene end by 1 base; junction bases not matched to a gene: 3. The CDR3 is made up of 15 amino acids. The V gene's germline CDR1 is SGHNT and CDR2 YYREEE (reference sequence). The CDR3 loop is CASSRGTSGTDTQYF. Written as DNA, the CDR3 is TGTGCCAGCAGCCGCGGGACTAGCGGCACAGATACGCAGTATTTT.

This clonotype was seen at least ten times. The chain couples TRBV13 to TRBJ1-2; D perhaps matches TRBD1 (5 bases). V was shortened by 0 bases and J by 4 bases, with 12 bases between the two germline ends. The CDR3 has 15 residues. Germline V gene sequence: CDR1 PRHDT, CDR2 FYEKMQ (reference sequence). CDR3 in DNA: TGTGCCAGCAGCTTAGGCCTCAGGGCAGGCTATGGCTACACCTTC. This translates into CASSLGLRAGYGYTF. Supplemented by reference TRBV13 and TRBJ1-2, the full variable domain reads AAGVIQSPRHLIKEKRETATLKCYPIPRHDTVYWYQQGPGQDPQFLISFYEKMQSDKGSIPDRFSAQQFSDYHSELNMSSLELGDSALYFCASSLGLRAGYGYTFGSGTRLTVV.

This clonotype was detected many times. CDR3 loop: CASSIPTREQFF. DNA for the CDR3: TGTGCCAGTAGTATCCCCACTCGTGAGCAGTTCTTC. The V and J genes are TRBV19 and TRBJ2-1, with D unresolved. This CDR3 is 12 amino acids long. V gave up 3 bases and J gave up 9 bases, with 9 bases separating them. CDR1 LNHDA and CDR2 SQIVND come from the germline V gene (reference sequence).

In this sample, this clonotype turned up many times. The chain recombines TRBV3-1 with TRBJ2-5, with D unresolved. V lost 4 bases and J 0 bases, leaving 9 bases between the germline ends. CDR1 is LGHDT, CDR2 YNNKEL, per germline (reference sequence). The CDR3 extends over 14 amino acids. The CDR3 DNA follows: TGTGCCAGCAGCCCGAAACTAAACCAAGAGACCCAGTACTTC. Translation: CASSPKLNQETQYF.

V gene TRBV6-2 or TRBV6-3 combines with J gene TRBJ1-2; D not resolved. Germline-derived CDR1 and CDR2 are MNHEY and SVGEGT. The germline V and J ends were trimmed by 8 bases and 2 bases, with 12 bases remaining between them. CDR3 length: 13 residues. The DNA for the CDR3 is TGTGCCAGCGCAATGGGAACAAACTATGGCTACACCTTC. Translating gives CASAMGTNYGYTF.

This clonotype was seen repeatedly, ten times or more. This may come from a read error, since a much larger clone is one base off. The V and J genes are TRBV5-1 and TRBJ1-6; D call uncertain. The V end lost 4 bases, the J end lost 11 bases, and 10 bases lay between the germline ends. Germline CDR1 SGHRS, CDR2 YFSETQ. The CDR3 has 12 residues. As DNA, the CDR3 is TGCGCCAGCAGCCCGGAGGATCCACCCCTCCACTTT. This translates into CASSPEDPPLHF.

In this sample, this clonotype turned up many times. This chain connects TRBV7-8 to TRBJ2-7; D gene ambiguous. Trimming took 4 bases from V and 2 from J, leaving 9 bases between them. The germline gives CDR1 SGHVS, CDR2 FQNEAQ. The CDR3 is 13 residues long. The CDR3 here is CASSSQGTYEQYF. The CDR3, as DNA: TGTGCCAGCAGCTCCCAAGGGACCTACGAGCAGTACTTC. Drawing the rest from reference TRBV7-8 and TRBJ2-7, the complete variable domain is GAGVSQSPRYKVAKRGQDVALRCDPISGHVSLFWYQQALGQGPEFLTYFQNEAQLDKSGLPSDRFFAERPEGSVSTLKIQRTQQEDSAVYLCASSSQGTYEQYFGPGTRLTVT.

This clonotype occurred many times. The chain carries TRBV20-1 and TRBJ1-5; a possible D gene is TRBD1 (5 bases). CDR1 and CDR2 from the germline V gene are DFQATT and SNEGSKA (reference sequence). With 3 bases removed from V and 2 bases from J, the gap between germline ends came to 11 bases. The CDR3 consists of 14 residues. The CDR3, as DNA: TGCAGTGCTAGGGGGGGAAGAGGCAATCAGCCCCAGCATTTT. Its protein product is CSARGGRGNQPQHF.

This clonotype was recorded at least ten times. The gene calls are TRBV19 and TRBJ2-5; the match to TRBD1 covers 7 bases. J gave up 8 bases and V 11 bases, and 14 bases lay outside the gene matches. The CDR3 length is 13 residues. Germline V gives CDR1 LNHDA, CDR2 SQIVND (reference sequence). The CDR3 here is CAGPEGQQVTQYF. Written as DNA, the CDR3 is TGTGCCGGCCCCGAGGGACAGCAGGTCACCCAGTACTTC.

CDR3 DNA: TGTGCCAGCAGTTGGGGTGGGGAGTGGTCCTACAATGAGCAGTTCTTC. This encodes CASSWGGEWSYNEQFF. The chain couples TRBV27 to TRBJ2-1; tentatively, D is TRBD2 (5 bases). Germline assignment: CDR1 MNHEY and CDR2 SMNVEV (reference sequence). CDR3 length: 16 amino acids. V lost 4 bases, J lost 1 base, and 14 bases lay in between.

About this clonotype: It is likely a read error: a sequence one base away is far more abundant. V and J are TRBV6-2 or TRBV6-3 and TRBJ2-7, with D uncertain. The CDR3 is 13 residues long. CDR1 is MNHEY and CDR2 is SVGEGT in the germline V gene. Deletions cut 2 bases from V and 4 bases from J, with 9 bases between. The CDR3 region has the DNA TGTGCCAGCAGTTACCCGGTCGTGTACGAGCAGTACTTC. Its translation is CASSYPVVYEQYF.